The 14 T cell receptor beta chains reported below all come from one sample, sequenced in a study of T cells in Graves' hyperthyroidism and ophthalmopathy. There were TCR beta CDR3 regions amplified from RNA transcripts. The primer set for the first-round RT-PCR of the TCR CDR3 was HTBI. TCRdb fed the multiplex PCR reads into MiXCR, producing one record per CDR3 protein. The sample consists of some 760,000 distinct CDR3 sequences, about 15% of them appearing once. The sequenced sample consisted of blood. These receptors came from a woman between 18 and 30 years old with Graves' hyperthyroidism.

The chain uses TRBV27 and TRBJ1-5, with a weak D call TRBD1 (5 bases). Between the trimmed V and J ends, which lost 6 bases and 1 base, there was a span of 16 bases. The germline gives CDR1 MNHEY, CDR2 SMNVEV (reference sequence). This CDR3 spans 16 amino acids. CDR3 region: CASRSWGGRSNQPQHF. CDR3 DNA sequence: TGTGCCAGCAGGTCCTGGGGGGGTAGGAGCAATCAGCCCCAGCATTTT.

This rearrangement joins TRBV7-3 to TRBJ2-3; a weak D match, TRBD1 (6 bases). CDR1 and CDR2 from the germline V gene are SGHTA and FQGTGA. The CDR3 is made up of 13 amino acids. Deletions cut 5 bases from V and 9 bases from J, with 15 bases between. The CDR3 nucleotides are TGTGCCAGCAGCCCCAGGGGAAGCATAACGCAGTATTTT. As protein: CASSPRGSITQYF.

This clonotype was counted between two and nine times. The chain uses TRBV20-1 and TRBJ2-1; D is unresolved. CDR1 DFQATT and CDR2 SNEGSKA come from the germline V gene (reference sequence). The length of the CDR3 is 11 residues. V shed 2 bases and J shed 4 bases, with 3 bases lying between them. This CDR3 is CSARLYNEQFF. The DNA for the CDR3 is TGCAGTGCTAGACTTTACAATGAGCAGTTCTTC.

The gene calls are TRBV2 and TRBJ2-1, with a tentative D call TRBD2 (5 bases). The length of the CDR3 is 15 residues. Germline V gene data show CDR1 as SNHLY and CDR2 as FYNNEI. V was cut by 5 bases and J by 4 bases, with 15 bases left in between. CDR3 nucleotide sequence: TGTGCCAGCAGTTTCCGAAGCGGCTATTACAATGAGCAGTTCTTC. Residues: CASSFRSGYYNEQFF.

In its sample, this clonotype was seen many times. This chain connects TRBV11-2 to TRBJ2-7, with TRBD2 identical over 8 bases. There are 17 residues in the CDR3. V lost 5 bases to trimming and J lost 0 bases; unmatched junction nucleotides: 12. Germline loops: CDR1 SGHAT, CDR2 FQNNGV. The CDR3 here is CASSPEWLAGPSYEQYF. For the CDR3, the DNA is TGTGCCAGCAGCCCCGAGTGGCTAGCGGGTCCCTCCTACGAGCAGTACTTC.

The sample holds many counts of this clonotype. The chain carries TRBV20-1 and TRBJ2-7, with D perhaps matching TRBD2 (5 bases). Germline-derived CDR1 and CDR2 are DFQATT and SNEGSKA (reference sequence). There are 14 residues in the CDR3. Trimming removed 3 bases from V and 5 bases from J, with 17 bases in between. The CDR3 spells CSARLASRSHEQYF. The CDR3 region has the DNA TGCAGTGCTAGGCTGGCTAGCCGTTCCCACGAGCAGTACTTC.

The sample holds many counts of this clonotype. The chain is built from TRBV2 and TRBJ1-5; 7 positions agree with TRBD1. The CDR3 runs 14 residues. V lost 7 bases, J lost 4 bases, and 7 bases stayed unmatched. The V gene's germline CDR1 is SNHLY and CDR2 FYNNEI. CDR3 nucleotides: TGTGCCAGCACCTCCGGGACAGCAAATCAGCCCCAGCATTTT. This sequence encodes CASTSGTANQPQHF.

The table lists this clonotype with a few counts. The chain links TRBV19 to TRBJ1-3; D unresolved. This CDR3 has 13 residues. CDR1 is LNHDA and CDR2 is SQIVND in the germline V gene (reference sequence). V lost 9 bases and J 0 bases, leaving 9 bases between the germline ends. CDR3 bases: TGTGCCAGCCAAGTAAACTCTGGAAACACCATATATTTT. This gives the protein CASQVNSGNTIYF. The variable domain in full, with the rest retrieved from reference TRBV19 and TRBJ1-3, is DGGITQSPKYLFRKEGQNVTLSCEQNLNHDAMYWYRQDPGQGLRLIYYSQIVNDFQKGDIAEGYSVSREKKESFPLTVTSAQKNPTAFYLCASQVNSGNTIYFGEGSWLTVV.

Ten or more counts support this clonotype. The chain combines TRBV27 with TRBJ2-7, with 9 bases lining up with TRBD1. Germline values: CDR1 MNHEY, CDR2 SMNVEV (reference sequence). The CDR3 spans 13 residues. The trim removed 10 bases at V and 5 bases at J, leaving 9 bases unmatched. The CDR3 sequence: CATPGTGSDEQYF. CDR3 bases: TGTGCCACCCCCGGGACAGGGTCAGACGAGCAGTACTTC.

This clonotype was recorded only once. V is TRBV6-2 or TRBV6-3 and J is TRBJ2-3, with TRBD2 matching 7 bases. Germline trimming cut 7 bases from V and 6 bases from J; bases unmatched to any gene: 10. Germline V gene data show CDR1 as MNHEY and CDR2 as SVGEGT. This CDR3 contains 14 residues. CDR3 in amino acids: CASTDRWGGDTQYF. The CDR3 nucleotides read TGTGCCAGCACCGACAGATGGGGAGGGGATACGCAGTATTTT.

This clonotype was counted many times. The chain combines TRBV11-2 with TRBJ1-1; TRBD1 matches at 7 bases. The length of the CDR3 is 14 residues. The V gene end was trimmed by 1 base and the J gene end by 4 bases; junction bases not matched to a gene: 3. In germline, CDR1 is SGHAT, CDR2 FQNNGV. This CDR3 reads CASSLVGGGTEAFF. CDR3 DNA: TGTGCCAGCAGCTTAGTAGGGGGCGGCACTGAAGCTTTCTTT.

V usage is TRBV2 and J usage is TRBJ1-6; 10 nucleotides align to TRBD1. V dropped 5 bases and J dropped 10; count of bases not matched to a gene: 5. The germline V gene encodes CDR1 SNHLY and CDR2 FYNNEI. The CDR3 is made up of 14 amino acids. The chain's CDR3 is CASSRQGAQSPLHF. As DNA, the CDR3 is TGTGCCAGCAGTCGACAGGGGGCGCAATCACCCCTCCACTTT. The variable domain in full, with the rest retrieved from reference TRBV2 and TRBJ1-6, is EPEVTQTPSHQVTQMGQEVILRCVPISNHLYFYWYRQILGQKVEFLVSFYNNEISEKSEIFDDQFSVERPDGSNFTLKIRSTKLEDSAMYFCASSRQGAQSPLHFGNGTRLTVT.

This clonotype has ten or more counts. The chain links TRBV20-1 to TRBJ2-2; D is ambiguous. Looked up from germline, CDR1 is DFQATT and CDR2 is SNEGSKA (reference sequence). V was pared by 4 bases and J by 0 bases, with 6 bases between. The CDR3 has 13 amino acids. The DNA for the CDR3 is TGCAGTGCTACAAGGACGAACACCGGGGAGCTGTTTTTT. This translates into CSATRTNTGELFF.

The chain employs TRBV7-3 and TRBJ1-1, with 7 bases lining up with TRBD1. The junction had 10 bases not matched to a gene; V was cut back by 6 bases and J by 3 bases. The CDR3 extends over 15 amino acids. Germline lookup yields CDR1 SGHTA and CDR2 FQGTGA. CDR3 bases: TGTGCCAGCAGGTACACGGGACAGACAGACACTGAAGCTTTCTTT. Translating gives CASRYTGQTDTEAFF. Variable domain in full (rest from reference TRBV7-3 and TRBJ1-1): GAGVSQTPSNKVTEKGKYVELRCDPISGHTALYWYRQSLGQGPEFLIYFQGTGAADDSGLPNDRFFAVRPEGSVSTLKIQRTERGDSAVYLCASRYTGQTDTEAFFGQGTRLTVV.